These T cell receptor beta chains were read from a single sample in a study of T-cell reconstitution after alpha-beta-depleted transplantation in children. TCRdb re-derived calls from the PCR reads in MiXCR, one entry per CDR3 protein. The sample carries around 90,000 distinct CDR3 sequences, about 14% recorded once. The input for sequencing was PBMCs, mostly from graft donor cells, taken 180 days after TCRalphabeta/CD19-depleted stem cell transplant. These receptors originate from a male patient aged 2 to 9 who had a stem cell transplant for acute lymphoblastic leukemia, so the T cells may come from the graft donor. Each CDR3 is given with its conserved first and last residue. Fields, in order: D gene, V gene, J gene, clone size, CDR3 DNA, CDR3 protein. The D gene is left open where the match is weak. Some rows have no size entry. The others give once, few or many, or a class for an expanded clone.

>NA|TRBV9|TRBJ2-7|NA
TGTGCCAGCAGCGTAGCGGCCGGGACATGGAGCTCCTACGAGCAGTACTTC
CASSVAAGTWSSYEQYF
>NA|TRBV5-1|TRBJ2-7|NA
TGCGCCAGCAGCTTGCAGGGGCGAGGGAACTACGAGCAGTACTTC
CASSLQGRGNYEQYF
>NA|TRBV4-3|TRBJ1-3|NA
TGCGCCAGCAGCCAAGATATCGGCACCATATATTTT
CASSQDIGTIYF
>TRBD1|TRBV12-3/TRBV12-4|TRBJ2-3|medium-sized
TGTGCCAGCAGTTTACAGGGGGCGCGTACAGATACGCAGTATTTT
CASSLQGARTDTQYF
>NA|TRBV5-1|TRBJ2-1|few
TGCGCCAGCAGCTTGGGAAGCGATGAGCAGTTCTTC
CASSLGSDEQFF
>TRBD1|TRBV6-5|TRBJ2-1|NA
TGTGCCAGCAGTTTCGGACAGGGGGCAGACGATGAGCAGTTCTTC
CASSFGQGADDEQFF
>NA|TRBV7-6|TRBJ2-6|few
TGTGCCAGCAGCTTAGCAGTTGGCGGTTCATCGGCTGGGGCCAACGTCCTGACTTTC
CASSLAVGGSSAGANVLTF
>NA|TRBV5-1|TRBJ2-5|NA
TGCGCCAGCAGCTTGGCCGCGCTGGCAGGGGAGACCCAGTACTTC
CASSLAALAGETQYF
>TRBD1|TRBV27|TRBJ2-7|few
TGTGCCAGCAGTTTATACTGGGGGCAGGGACAGTCCTACGAGCAGTACTTC
CASSLYWGQGQSYEQYF
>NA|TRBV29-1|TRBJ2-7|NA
TGCAGCGTTGTTGGTGAACAGGGTGGGTCCTACGAGCAGTACTTC
CSVVGEQGGSYEQYF
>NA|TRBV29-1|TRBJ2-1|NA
TGCAGCGTTGAAGAGGCCTTTGGGGGCTCTGAGCAGTTCTTC
CSVEEAFGGSEQFF
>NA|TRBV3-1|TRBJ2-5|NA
TGTGCCAGCAGCCAAGAATACCCGGAGACCCAGTACTTC
CASSQEYPETQYF